These T cell receptor beta chains were read from a single sample in a study of shared clonotypes between healthy human individuals. Sequencing was performed with immunoSEQ multiplex PCR; in TCRdb, only in-frame clones are kept and a portion is missing. This sample has 180,000 or so clones; about 93% occur once, and the top ten carry 0.065% to 0.07%. Input material: naive CD4+ T cells sorted from blood. These TCRs come from a woman in her twenties or thirties in good health. The CDR3 runs from the conserved cysteine through the conserved F or W. Expanded clones get a size class; other rows say once, few or many, or leave the size out.

j_gene | v_gene | len | abundance | CDR3aa
TRBJ1-5 | TRBV18 | 14 | - | CASSPGNSNQPQHF
TRBJ2-7 | TRBV27 | 13 | few | CASKRGTSYEQYF
TRBJ2-3 | TRBV5-1 | 16 | - | CASSYRGSPSTDTQYF
TRBJ2-7 | TRBV28 | 13 | - | CASSSGLAGLQYF
TRBJ2-3 | TRBV5-1 | 15 | - | CASSVRVPHTDTQYF
- | TRBV4-2 | 15 | - | CASSQVFLNTGELFF
TRBJ1-3 | TRBV5-6 | 12 | few | CASSSFGNTIYF
TRBJ2-1 | TRBV9 | 17 | - | CASSVGGRASGSNEQFF
TRBJ2-7 | TRBV6-1 | 14 | - | CASSEGGVVYEQYF
TRBJ1-2 | TRBV29-1 | 12 | - | CSVSTARDGYTF
TRBJ2-5 | TRBV27 | 15 | - | CASSLLDRHQETQYF
TRBJ2-7 | TRBV28 | 14 | once | CASSFPGLAYEQYF
TRBJ1-2 | TRBV20-1 | 10 | - | CSATGLGYTF
TRBJ2-7 | TRBV7-2 | 18 | - | CASSAGLAGGTSRYEQYF
TRBJ2-7 | TRBV4-1 | 17 | - | CASSQEIRRDSLYEQYF
TRBJ1-5 | TRBV6-6 | 12 | - | CASRTHNQPQHF
- | TRBV28 | 14 | - | CASSLHSTRGEQYF
TRBJ2-3 | TRBV25-1 | 17 | - | CASSGTTGTGFFHTQYF
TRBJ1-5 | TRBV19 | 14 | - | CASSPGTYNQPQHF
TRBJ1-3 | TRBV6-5 | 13 | - | CASSTGGANTIYF
- | TRBV10-1 | 13 | - | CASSPGDYYEQYF
TRBJ1-4 | TRBV9 | 15 | - | CASSVGTGEDEKLFF
TRBJ2-7 | TRBV19 | 15 | - | CASRSGQGASYEQYF
TRBJ2-6 | TRBV19 | 16 | - | CASSISNGSGANVLTF
TRBJ2-6 | TRBV5-4 | 17 | - | CASSLMTRASGANVLTF
- | TRBV27 | 15 | - | CASSPGQGGSYEQYF
TRBJ2-5 | TRBV7-9 | 15 | - | CASRPRYRGQETQYF
TRBJ2-7 | TRBV6-1 | 13 | - | CASSEDKTYEQYF
- | TRBV5-1 | 15 | once | CASSFRDRGFDEQYF
TRBJ2-7 | TRBV29-1 | 11 | - | CSVGQGWEQYF
TRBJ1-2 | TRBV30 | 11 | - | CAWSGGGGYTF
TRBJ1-2 | TRBV7-9 | 15 | - | CASSMGEGQGYGYTF
TRBJ2-6 | TRBV5-1 | 16 | - | CASSITGSPGANVLTF
TRBJ2-7 | TRBV5-4 | 15 | - | CASSRRGPSSYEQYF
TRBJ1-4 | TRBV5-1 | 13 | - | CASRTTPNEKLFF
TRBJ2-7 | TRBV10-3 | 13 | - | CAISGTGDYEQYF
TRBJ2-7 | TRBV7-9 | 14 | - | CASSLQTGPYEQYF
TRBJ2-7 | TRBV5-8 | 16 | - | CASSFRLSTGRYEQYF
- | TRBV10-3 | 13 | once | CAISARDSYEQYF
TRBJ1-1 | TRBV6-5 | 14 | - | CASRDPWGNAEAFF
TRBJ2-7 | TRBV7-9 | 16 | few | CASSPRPGPRGHEQYF
TRBJ2-7 | TRBV30 | 13 | - | CAGNQQGNDEQYF
- | TRBV28 | 14 | - | CASSPLTRGYEQYF
TRBJ2-7 | TRBV2 | 12 | - | CASSEASYEQYF
TRBJ2-2 | TRBV4-1 | 15 | - | CASRGLDYYTGELFF
TRBJ2-7 | TRBV13 | 16 | - | CASSLLRSGRSDEQYF
TRBJ2-7 | TRBV5-4 | 15 | - | CASSSGTATTYEQYF
TRBJ2-2 | TRBV6-1 | 17 | - | CASSGRTSGSPAGELFF
TRBJ1-1 | TRBV15 | 14 | - | CATSRDGENTEAFF
TRBJ1-1 | TRBV6-4 | 14 | few | CASSPGTVNTEAFF
TRBJ2-1 | TRBV5-6 | 15 | - | CASSSQDRGLNEQFF
TRBJ1-2 | TRBV6-1 | 13 | - | CASSEGYSYGYTF